The entry that follows covers one T cell receptor beta chain sequence. The record originates from a study of blood T cell repertoires in COVID-19. Across the study: Sample material is recorded as cDNA or gDNA derived from T cells, B-cell-depleted T cells, or PBMCs.

Germline CDR1 and CDR2: SGHRS and YFSETQ. Losses at the gene ends were 4 bases for V and 9 bases for J; bases not matched to a gene: 11. The CDR3 is made up of 17 amino acids. Produced via immunoSEQ multiplex PCR; TCRdb's table is partial and in-frame only. The profile covers some 61,000 clones, with 86% appearing a single time and about 8.1% taken by the ten largest. The V gene is TRBV5-1, the J gene TRBJ2-1; 15 nucleotides align to TRBD2. Sequencing was done on a sample of peripheral blood. The clonotype originates from a man aged 25 to 40 with acute or convalescent COVID-19. CDR3 region: CASSLSGLAGGVGEQFF. DNA of the CDR3: TGCGCCAGCAGCCTTTCCGGACTAGCGGGAGGGGTTGGTGAGCAGTTCTTC. Supplemented by reference TRBV5-1 and TRBJ2-1, the full variable domain reads KAGVTQTPRYLIKTRGQQVTLSCSPISGHRSVSWYQQTPGQGLQFLFEYFSETQRNKGNFPGRFSGRQFSNSRSEMNVSTLELGDSALYLCASSLSGLAGGVGEQFFGPGTRLTVL.